Listed here are 15 T cell receptor beta chains from one sample, sequenced in a study of shared clonotypes between healthy human individuals. CD45RO-negative, CCR7-selected cells formed the naive CD8 fraction, which excluded terminally differentiated effector memory CD45RA+ cells. Sequenced by immunoSEQ multiplex PCR; TCRdb stores in-frame clones only, minus some. The sample lists about 2,100,000 clones; approximately 94% were seen once. The sample taken for sequencing was naive CD8+ T cells from PBMCs. The receptors come from a man younger than 30 in good health. Some clones in this sample may be carry-over from other donors' samples.

The chain recombines TRBV11-2 with TRBJ2-7; D gene unclear. CDR1 is SGHAT, CDR2 FQNNGV, per germline. V dropped 7 bases and J dropped 2 bases, with 12 bases sitting between them. The CDR3 runs to 13 residues. The CDR3 sequence: CASTWTEPYEQYF. CDR3 in DNA: TGTGCCAGCACCTGGACGGAACCCTACGAGCAGTACTTC.

The chain is built from TRBV4-1 and TRBJ1-4, with 7 nucleotides matching TRBD1. The CDR3 runs to 17 residues. Looked up from germline, CDR1 is MGHRA and CDR2 is YSYEKL. The V gene end was trimmed by 0 bases and the J gene end by 4 bases; junction bases not matched to a gene: 8. The CDR3 protein is CASSQDMQGVLNEKLFF. The CDR3 nucleotides are TGCGCCAGCAGCCAAGATATGCAGGGGGTTCTTAATGAAAAACTGTTTTTT.

Notes on this clone: Different DNA sequences within this sample yield the same CDR3. V usage is TRBV6-5 and J usage is TRBJ2-7; TRBD1 agrees at 7 bases. CDR3 length equals 14 residues. Germline assignment: CDR1 MNHEY and CDR2 SVGAGI. The V and J ends lost 5 bases and 0 bases, in that order; junction bases with no gene match: 4. CDR3 region: CASSLRDSSYEQYF. The CDR3 DNA follows: TGTGCCAGCAGTCTTCGGGACAGCTCCTACGAGCAGTACTTC.

The chain has TRBV7-6 and TRBJ2-1, with 12 bases fitting TRBD2. V shed 5 bases, J shed 1 base, and the junction held 3 bases outside the gene matches. The germline V gene encodes CDR1 SGHVS and CDR2 FNYEAQ. The CDR3 is 16 amino acids. For the CDR3, the DNA is TGTGCCAGCAGCCGAACTAGCGGGAGGTCCTACAATGAGCAGTTCTTC. Translated, it gives CASSRTSGRSYNEQFF.

The chain joins TRBV4-2 to TRBJ2-1; 8 nucleotides line up with TRBD1. This CDR3 spans 16 amino acids. The junction had 4 bases not matched to a gene; V was cut back by 3 bases and J by 0 bases. Germline V gene data show CDR1 as LGHNA and CDR2 as YNFKEQ. This CDR3 is CASSQETGASYNEQFF. For the CDR3, the DNA is TGTGCCAGCAGCCAGGAGACAGGGGCCTCCTACAATGAGCAGTTCTTC.

The chain has TRBV28 and TRBJ2-7; TRBD1 might be the D (6 bases). The CDR3 consists of 15 residues. Germline-derived CDR1 and CDR2 are MDHEN and SYDVKM. V shed 3 bases and J shed 2 bases, with 14 bases lying between them. CDR3 nucleotide sequence: TGTGCCAGCAGTTTCCGGACAGTGACGACCTACGAGCAGTACTTC. It translates to CASSFRTVTTYEQYF. Supplemented by reference TRBV28 and TRBJ2-7, the full variable domain reads DVKVTQSSRYLVKRTGEKVFLECVQDMDHENMFWYRQDPGLGLRLIYFSYDVKMKEKGDIPEGYSVSREKKERFSLILESASTNQTSMYLCASSFRTVTTYEQYFGPGTRLTVT.

This clone was observed once. This chain links TRBV25-1 with TRBJ2-7, with 10 bases lining up with TRBD1. The CDR3 has 18 amino acids. Germline V lookup: CDR1 MGHDK, CDR2 SYGVNS. Trimming at V came to 2 bases and at J to 6 bases, leaving 16 bases not matched to a gene. The CDR3 reads CASSEGARGQGTAFEQYF. The CDR3 nucleotides are TGTGCCAGCAGTGAAGGGGCTAGGGGACAGGGGACCGCTTTCGAGCAGTACTTC.

The rearrangement links TRBV2 to TRBJ1-1, with no clear D. CDR1 and CDR2 from the germline V gene are SNHLY and FYNNEI. The CDR3 loop spans 12 amino acids. The ends were cut back, 9 bases at V and 5 bases at J, with 13 bases in the middle. The CDR3 region has the DNA TGTGCCAGTGGAAGGTCGGAGACTGAAGCTTTCTTT. Its protein is CASGRSETEAFF.

V gene TRBV6-1 combines with J gene TRBJ2-1; maybe TRBD1 (5 bases). CDR3 length: 13 residues. Trimming left V 6 bases short and J 8 bases short, with 14 bases between. The germline V gene encodes CDR1 MNHNS and CDR2 SASEGT. The CDR3 DNA follows: TGTGCCAGCAGCGCAACCCAGGGCTATGAGCAGTTCTTC. Translation gives CASSATQGYEQFF.

This clone showed up just once. V and J are TRBV28 and TRBJ2-2, with 7 nucleotides matching TRBD1. The CDR3 totals 15 residues. The V gene's germline CDR1 is MDHEN and CDR2 SYDVKM. The V gene end was trimmed by 6 bases and the J gene end by 1 base; junction bases not matched to a gene: 5. The CDR3 reads CASRPGTVNTGELFF. CDR3 DNA: TGTGCCAGCAGGCCTGGGACAGTGAACACCGGGGAGCTGTTTTTT.

The chain is built from TRBV6-1 and TRBJ1-1; no clear D gene. Trimming left V 10 bases short and J 1 base short, with 16 bases between. CDR1 is MNHNS and CDR2 is SASEGT in the germline V gene. The CDR3 has 14 residues. CDR3 nucleotides: TGTGCCACGGTAGCATGGGTTGGGAACACTGAAGCTTTCTTT. Protein: CATVAWVGNTEAFF.

The chain recombines TRBV7-2 with TRBJ2-1, with 11 bases identical to TRBD2. V shed 1 base and J 5 bases; nucleotides not matched to a gene: 7. Germline values: CDR1 SGHTA, CDR2 FQGNSA. There are 17 residues in the CDR3. CDR3 in amino acids: CASSLGLAGGRNNEQFF. DNA for the CDR3: TGTGCCAGCAGCTTAGGTCTAGCGGGAGGTCGAAACAATGAGCAGTTCTTC.

This clone was recorded once. It is unclear where the CDR3 begins or ends on the DNA, so no DNA is shown, and the CDR3 is as TCRdb lists it. The chain combines TRBV29-1 with TRBJ2-1; TRBD2 is taken as the D call from the table, unchecked against the DNA. Termini included, the CDR3 measures 10 amino acids. Per germline, CDR1 SQVTM and CDR2 ANQGSEA. This chain's CDR3 is CSVASGIEFF.

Here the CDR3 DNA reads TGCGCCAGCAGCCAAGAGCGGTCTAATGAAAAACTGTTTTTT. This translates into CASSQERSNEKLFF. The rearrangement uses TRBV4-3 and TRBJ1-4, with no clear D. The germline V gene encodes CDR1 LGHNA and CDR2 YSLEER. The length of the CDR3 is 14 residues. Trimming pared 0 bases from V and 3 bases from J, leaving 5 bases between.

The CDR3 spells CASSVAPTGLVTGELFF. DNA for the CDR3: TGTGCCAGCAGCGTAGCTCCAACAGGGTTGGTCACCGGGGAGCTGTTTTTT. The chain employs TRBV9 and TRBJ2-2, with D possibly TRBD1 on 6 matching bases. The V gene lost 0 bases and the J gene lost 4 bases, with 16 bases spanning the gap. The length of the CDR3 is 17 residues. The germline V gene has CDR1 SGDLS and CDR2 YYNGEE.